This entry is about one T cell receptor beta chain. The antigen it binds to is not known. Per-nucleotide qualities are absent, and no much larger clonotype sits a single base away. The CDR3 regions of human TCRbeta chains were subjected to immunosequencing. Under the source paper's analysis protocol: Repertoire TCRs were matched against a reference library of SARS-CoV-2-specific TCRs generated with the MIRA antigen-specificity platform. Breadth meant the fraction of unique TCRs that were SARS-CoV-2-associated, whereas depth meant the fraction of total T cells that were SARS-CoV-2-associated. Using the MIRA data, each spike-specific TCR was mapped to the spike region that the TCR reacts to and placed in a CD4 or CD8 class. Log10-transformed breadth and depth values were compared by one-way ANOVA with Sidak's multiple comparisons tests. The table comes from immuneACCESS by way of TCRdb, which keeps in-frame sequences with V and J called. Part of the clones is missing from these tables; in studies checked, under half for an unresolved V gene and the rest for unknown reasons. V, J and clone size derive from that table, while D and trimming were established from the DNA sequence. This sample has about 130,000 clones in its table, and 70% to 90% of those were observed once. Around 7.9% of the sample is held by the ten biggest clonotypes.

Reading the label with the study, this specimen's time point is: about 28 days (+/-7) after the second vaccine dose. The sample's treatment or condition label, in plain terms: meningococcal conjugate vaccine given as trial control. Samples from vaccinated people were obtained from the UK trials COV001 and COV002, which included a single-blind randomized controlled phase 2/3 trial of AZD1222 (ChAdOx1 nCoV-19) in healthy adults. For TCRbeta chain sequencing, PBMC samples were collected from trial participants at day 0 and at day 28 after the second dose. The data stem from a study of T cell responses to AZD1222 COVID-19 vaccine (dated by TCRdb to the early 2020s). For the wider study: TCR sequencing covered over 230 trial participants: 200 to 220 given two doses of AZD1222 and 26 given two doses of MenACWY control vaccine. Trial participants were enrolled by age into subgroups of 18-55, 56-69 and 70-plus years, and 148, 28 and 57 TCR-sequenced participants, respectively, were included in these subgroups. Study-level results and caveats: No day 14 peak-response samples were available, so repertoires were characterized only after the peak T cell response. Participants were mostly white British and included more females than males, and it was suggested by the authors that clonal diversity may have been underestimated. Conclusions about previously exposed vaccinees are limited, since just a handful of AZD1222 recipients were seropositive for SARS-CoV-2 at baseline. The whole spike protein was spanned by vaccine-associated CD4 TCRs, and dominant responses were seen in regions 160-218 and 743-854. In the small 56-69-year group, the increase in depth fell short of significance, most likely because of low power. A significant rise in spike-specific TCR breadth and depth was observed after two AZD1222 doses relative to day 0 and relative to MenACWY recipients. Epitopes outside the regions mutated in the B.1.351 and B.1.1.7 variants were reportedly recognized by nearly half of the unique spike-specific TCRs.

The germline V gene sets CDR1 to SGHTA and CDR2 to FQGNSA. V sheds 4 bases and J sheds 2 bases, leaving 13 bases between their ends. Counted from cysteine to phenylalanine, this CDR3 has 15 amino acids. CDR3 DNA only is kept here, 45 bases in frame from base 1. Sequencing was performed on peripheral blood, taken 28 days after the second dose of the MenACWY control vaccine. The chain joins TRBV7-2 to TRBJ2-3; a tentative D match to TRBD2 spans 6 bases. This receptor was taken from an adult who received the MenACWY meningococcal vaccine as a control. The DNA sequence is given as TGTGCCAGCAGCTCCATCCGACTAGTCACAGATACGCAGTATTTT. The translation is CASSSIRLVTDTQYF.